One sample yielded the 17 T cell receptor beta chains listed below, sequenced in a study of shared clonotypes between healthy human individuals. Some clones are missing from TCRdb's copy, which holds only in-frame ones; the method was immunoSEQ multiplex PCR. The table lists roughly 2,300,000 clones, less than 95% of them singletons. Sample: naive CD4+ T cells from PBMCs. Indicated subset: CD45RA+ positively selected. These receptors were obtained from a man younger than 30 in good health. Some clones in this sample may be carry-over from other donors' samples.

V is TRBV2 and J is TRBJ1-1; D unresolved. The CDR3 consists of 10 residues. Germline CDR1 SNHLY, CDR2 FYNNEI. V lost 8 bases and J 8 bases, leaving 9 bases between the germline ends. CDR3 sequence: CASWRREAFF. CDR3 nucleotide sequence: TGTGCCAGCTGGCGCCGGGAAGCTTTCTTT.

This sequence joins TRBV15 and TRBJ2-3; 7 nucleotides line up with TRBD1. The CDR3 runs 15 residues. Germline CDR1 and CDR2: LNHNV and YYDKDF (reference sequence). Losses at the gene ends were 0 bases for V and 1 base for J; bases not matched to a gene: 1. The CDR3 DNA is TGTGCCACCAGCAGAGAAGGGGGCGGCACAGATACGCAGTATTTT. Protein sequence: CATSREGGGTDTQYF.

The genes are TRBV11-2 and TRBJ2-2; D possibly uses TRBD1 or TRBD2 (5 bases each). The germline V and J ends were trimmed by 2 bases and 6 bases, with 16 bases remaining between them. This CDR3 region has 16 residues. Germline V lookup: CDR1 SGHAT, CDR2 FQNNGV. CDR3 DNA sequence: TGTGCCAGCAGCTTACGCTACTGGGGGTTGGCCGGGGAGCTGTTTTTT. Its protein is CASSLRYWGLAGELFF.

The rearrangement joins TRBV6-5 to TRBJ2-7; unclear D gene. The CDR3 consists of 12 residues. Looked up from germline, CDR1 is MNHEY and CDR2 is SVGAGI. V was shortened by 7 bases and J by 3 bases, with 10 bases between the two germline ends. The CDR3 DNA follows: TGTGCCAGCAATGACGGTCACTACGAGCAGTACTTC. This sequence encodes CASNDGHYEQYF.

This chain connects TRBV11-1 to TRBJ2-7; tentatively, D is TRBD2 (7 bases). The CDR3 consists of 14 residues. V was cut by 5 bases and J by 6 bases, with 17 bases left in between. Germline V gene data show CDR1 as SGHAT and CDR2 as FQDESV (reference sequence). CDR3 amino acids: CASSSHREGSEQYF. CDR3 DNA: TGTGCCAGCAGCAGCCACAGGGAGGGCAGCGAGCAGTACTTC.

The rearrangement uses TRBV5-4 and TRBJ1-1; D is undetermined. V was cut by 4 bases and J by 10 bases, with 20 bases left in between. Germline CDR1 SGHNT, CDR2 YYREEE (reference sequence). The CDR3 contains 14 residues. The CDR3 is CASSPILGGSGAFF. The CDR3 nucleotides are TGTGCCAGCAGCCCAATTTTGGGAGGGTCGGGAGCTTTCTTT.

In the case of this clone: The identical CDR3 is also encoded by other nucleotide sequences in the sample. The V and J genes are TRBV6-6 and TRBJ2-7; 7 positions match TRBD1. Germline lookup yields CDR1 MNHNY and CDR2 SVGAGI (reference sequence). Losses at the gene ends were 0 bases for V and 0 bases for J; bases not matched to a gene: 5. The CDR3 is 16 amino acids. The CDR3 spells CASSYSRGGSSYEQYF. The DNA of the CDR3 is TGTGCCAGCAGTTACTCGCGAGGGGGCAGCTCCTACGAGCAGTACTTC.

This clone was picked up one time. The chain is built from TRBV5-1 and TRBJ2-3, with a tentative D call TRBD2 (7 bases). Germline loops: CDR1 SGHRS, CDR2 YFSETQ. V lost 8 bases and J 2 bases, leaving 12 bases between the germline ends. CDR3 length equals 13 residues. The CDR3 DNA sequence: TGCGCCAGTATAGGGGGGGCCACAGATACGCAGTATTTT. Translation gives CASIGGATDTQYF.

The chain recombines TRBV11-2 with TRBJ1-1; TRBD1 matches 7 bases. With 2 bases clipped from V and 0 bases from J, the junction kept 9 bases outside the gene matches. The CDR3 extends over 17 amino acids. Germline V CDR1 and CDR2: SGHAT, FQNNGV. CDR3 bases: TGTGCCAGCAGCTTAATCGGGGTCAGGGGGTTGAACACTGAAGCTTTCTTT. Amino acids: CASSLIGVRGLNTEAFF.

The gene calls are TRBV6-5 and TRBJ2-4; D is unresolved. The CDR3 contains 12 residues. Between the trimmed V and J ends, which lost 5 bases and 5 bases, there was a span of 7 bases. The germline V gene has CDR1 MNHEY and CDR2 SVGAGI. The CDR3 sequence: CASSTPQNIQYF. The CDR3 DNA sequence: TGTGCCAGCAGTACTCCGCAAAACATTCAGTACTTC.

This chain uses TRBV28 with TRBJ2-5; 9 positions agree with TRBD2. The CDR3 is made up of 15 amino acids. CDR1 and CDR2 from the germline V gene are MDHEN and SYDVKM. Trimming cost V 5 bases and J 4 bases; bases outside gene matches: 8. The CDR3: CASSLPGGRGETQYF. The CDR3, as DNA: TGTGCCAGCAGTCTGCCAGGCGGGAGGGGAGAGACCCAGTACTTC.

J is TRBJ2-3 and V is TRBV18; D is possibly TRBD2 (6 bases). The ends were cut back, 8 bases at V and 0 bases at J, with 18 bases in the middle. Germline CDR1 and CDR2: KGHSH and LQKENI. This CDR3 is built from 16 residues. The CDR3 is CASRAGREPSTDTQYF. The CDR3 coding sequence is TGTGCCAGCCGCGCAGGACGGGAGCCGAGCACAGATACGCAGTATTTT.

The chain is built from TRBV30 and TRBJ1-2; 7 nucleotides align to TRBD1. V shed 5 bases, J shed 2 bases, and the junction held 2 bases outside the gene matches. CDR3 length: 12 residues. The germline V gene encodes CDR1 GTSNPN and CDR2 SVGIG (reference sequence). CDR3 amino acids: CAWVQGNYGYTF. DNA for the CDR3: TGTGCCTGGGTACAGGGGAACTATGGCTACACCTTC.

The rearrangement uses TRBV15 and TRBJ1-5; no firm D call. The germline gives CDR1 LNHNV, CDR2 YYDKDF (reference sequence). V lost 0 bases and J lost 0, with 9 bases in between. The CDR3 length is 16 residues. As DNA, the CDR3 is TGTGCCACCAGCAGAGATGATGGATATAGCAATCAGCCCCAGCATTTT. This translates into CATSRDDGYSNQPQHF.

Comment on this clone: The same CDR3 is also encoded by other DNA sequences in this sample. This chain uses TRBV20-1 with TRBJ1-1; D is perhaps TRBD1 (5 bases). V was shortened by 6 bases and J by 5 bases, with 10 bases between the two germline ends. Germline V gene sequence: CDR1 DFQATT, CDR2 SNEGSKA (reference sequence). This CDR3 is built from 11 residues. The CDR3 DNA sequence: TGCAGTGCCACCGGGGGAACTGAAGCTTTCTTT. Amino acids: CSATGGTEAFF.

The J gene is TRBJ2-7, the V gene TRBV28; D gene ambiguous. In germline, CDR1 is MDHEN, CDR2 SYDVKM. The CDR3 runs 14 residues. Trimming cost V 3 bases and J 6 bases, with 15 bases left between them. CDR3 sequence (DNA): TGTGCCAGCAGTTTGGGAACGGTAAGATTCGAGCAGTACTTC. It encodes CASSLGTVRFEQYF.

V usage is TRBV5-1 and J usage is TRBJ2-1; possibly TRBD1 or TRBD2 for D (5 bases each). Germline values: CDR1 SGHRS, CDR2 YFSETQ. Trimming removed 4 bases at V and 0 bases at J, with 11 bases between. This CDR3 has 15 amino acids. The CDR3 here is CASSPAGTSYNEQFF. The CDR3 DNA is TGCGCCAGCAGCCCCGCCGGGACCTCCTACAATGAGCAGTTCTTC.